Shown below are 31 T cell receptor beta chains from a single sample sequenced in a study of cytomegalovirus exposure and HLA in healthy donors. Primers for the PCR totalled 60 Vbeta and 13 Jbeta. Assay used: immunoSEQ multiplex PCR; TCRdb lists only in-frame clones, some missing. The sample carries fewer than 250,000 clones, over 80% recorded once. Sequencing was carried out using PBMCs. The source of these receptors is a boy under 10 years old in good health and CMV-seronegative.

This clone was seen a handful of times. This chain uses TRBV6-5 with TRBJ2-5; a possible D gene is TRBD1 (5 bases). Trimming took off 4 bases at V and 5 bases at J, with 20 bases between the two ends. CDR1 is MNHEY, CDR2 SVGAGI, per germline. The CDR3 length is 16 residues. CDR3 residues: CASSSNRQTPWETQYF. In DNA form, the CDR3 reads TGTGCCAGCAGTTCGAACCGACAGACCCCATGGGAGACCCAGTACTTC.

This clone was seen only once. The chain links TRBV7-9 to TRBJ2-1; 10 bases match TRBD2. The CDR3 totals 15 residues. Unmatched junction bases numbered 6, after V lost 7 bases and J lost 3 bases. Per the germline V gene, CDR1 is SEHNR and CDR2 is FQNEAQ (reference sequence). The CDR3 DNA is TGTGCCAGCATCCTAGCGGGAGAGAACTACAATGAGCAGTTCTTC. It yields the protein CASILAGENYNEQFF. The variable domain in full, completed from reference TRBV7-9 and TRBJ2-1, reads DTGVSQNPRHKITKRGQNVTFRCDPISEHNRLYWYRQTLGQGPEFLTYFQNEAQLEKSRLLSDRFSAERPKGSFSTLEIQRTEQGDSAMYLCASILAGENYNEQFFGPGTRLTVL.

The chain uses TRBV7-6 and TRBJ2-6; maybe TRBD2 (7 bases). The germline V and J ends were trimmed by 6 bases and 0 bases, with 18 bases remaining between them. CDR1 SGHVS and CDR2 FNYEAQ come from the germline V gene. The CDR3 runs 18 residues. The chain's CDR3 is CASSPWGGRISGANVLTF. The CDR3 region has the DNA TGTGCCAGCAGTCCTTGGGGGGGGCGTATCTCTGGGGCCAACGTCCTGACTTTC.

The chain employs TRBV6-5 and TRBJ1-4; 8 positions match TRBD1. The CDR3 is made up of 15 amino acids. Germline trimming cut 5 bases from V and 4 bases from J; bases unmatched to any gene: 6. Germline values: CDR1 MNHEY, CDR2 SVGAGI. The CDR3 reads CASSRQGPGNEKLFF. The DNA of the CDR3 is TGTGCCAGCAGTCGACAGGGGCCGGGTAATGAAAAACTGTTTTTT.

The V and J genes are TRBV12-5 and TRBJ1-5; unclear D gene. The germline V gene encodes CDR1 LGHNT and CDR2 FRNRAP. This CDR3 comprises 13 residues. V was clipped by 1 base and J by 7 bases, with 8 bases between them. Written as DNA, the CDR3 is TGTGCTAGTGGTTTGGGCGATTGGCAGCCCCAGCATTTT. Translated, it gives CASGLGDWQPQHF.

The chain has TRBV2 and TRBJ2-2; 8 bases agree with TRBD2. Germline-derived CDR1 and CDR2 are SNHLY and FYNNEI. This CDR3 is 17 amino acids long. V lost 2 bases to trimming and J lost 3 bases; unmatched junction nucleotides: 8. Written as DNA, the CDR3 is TGTGCCAGCAGTGAATTTACTAGCGGCCCTGACACCGGGGAGCTGTTTTTT. Residues: CASSEFTSGPDTGELFF. Combining the CDR3 with reference TRBV2 and TRBJ2-2 gives the whole variable domain EPEVTQTPSHQVTQMGQEVILRCVPISNHLYFYWYRQILGQKVEFLVSFYNNEISEKSEIFDDQFSVERPDGSNFTLKIRSTKLEDSAMYFCASSEFTSGPDTGELFFGEGSRLTVL.

The J gene is TRBJ2-7, the V gene TRBV6-5; TRBD2 agrees at 15 bases. This CDR3 has 15 amino acids. V dropped 2 bases and J dropped 7; count of bases not matched to a gene: 3. CDR1 MNHEY and CDR2 SVGAGI come from the germline V gene. The CDR3 DNA is TGTGCCAGCAGTTACGGGACTAGCGGGAGGTATGAGCAGTACTTC. Amino acids: CASSYGTSGRYEQYF.

V gene TRBV7-9 combines with J gene TRBJ1-4; 7 positions agree with TRBD1. Germline trimming cut 0 bases from V and 8 bases from J; bases unmatched to any gene: 3. The CDR3 is made up of 14 amino acids. Germline-derived CDR1 and CDR2 are SEHNR and FQNEAQ (reference sequence). The CDR3 region is CASSLAGGGEKLFF. The CDR3 DNA follows: TGTGCCAGCAGCTTAGCAGGGGGCGGCGAAAAACTGTTTTTT. The full variable domain, with the rest looked up from reference TRBV7-9 and TRBJ1-4, is DTGVSQNPRHKITKRGQNVTFRCDPISEHNRLYWYRQTLGQGPEFLTYFQNEAQLEKSRLLSDRFSAERPKGSFSTLEIQRTEQGDSAMYLCASSLAGGGEKLFFGSGTQLSVL.

This clone was observed a handful of times. The chain is built from TRBV30 and TRBJ2-2, with a tentative D call TRBD2 (6 bases). The germline V gene has CDR1 GTSNPN and CDR2 SVGIG (reference sequence). Trimming took 4 bases from V and 3 from J, leaving 18 bases between them. The CDR3 extends over 16 amino acids. CDR3 amino acids: CAWKEGHPGDTGELFF. As DNA, the CDR3 is TGTGCCTGGAAAGAGGGGCACCCGGGGGACACCGGGGAGCTGTTTTTT.

This chain links TRBV5-8 with TRBJ2-7, with TRBD1 matching over 7 bases. CDR1 is SGHTS and CDR2 is YDEGEE in the germline V gene. This CDR3 contains 14 residues. V shed 5 bases and J 2 bases; nucleotides not matched to a gene: 7. Here the CDR3 reads CASRQDRAPYEQYF. CDR3 in DNA: TGTGCCAGCAGACAAGACAGGGCCCCCTACGAGCAGTACTTC.

V usage is TRBV5-1 and J usage is TRBJ2-1; no definite D call. Germline lookup yields CDR1 SGHRS and CDR2 YFSETQ. The CDR3 length is 14 residues. Trimming took off 0 bases at V and 5 bases at J, with 9 bases between the two ends. The CDR3 is CASSLGGTDNEQFF. CDR3 coding DNA: TGCGCCAGCAGCTTGGGTGGTACTGACAATGAGCAGTTCTTC.

The chain has TRBV6-6 and TRBJ1-1, with D unresolved. Per germline, CDR1 MNHNY and CDR2 SVGAGI (reference sequence). This CDR3 region has 15 residues. Trimming pared 11 bases from V and 5 bases from J, leaving 24 bases between. CDR3 region: CACNPGKTRGTEAFF. Here the CDR3 DNA reads TGTGCCTGTAACCCGGGGAAGACTAGAGGGACTGAAGCTTTCTTT.

The chain joins TRBV30 to TRBJ2-1; no clear D. There are 13 residues in the CDR3. Between the trimmed V and J ends, which lost 2 bases and 2 bases, there was a span of 7 bases. CDR1 is GTSNPN and CDR2 is SVGIG in the germline V gene (reference sequence). The CDR3 sequence is CAWSKGAYNEQFF. The CDR3 coding sequence is TGTGCCTGGAGTAAAGGAGCCTACAATGAGCAGTTCTTC.

This clone has only one observation. V and J are TRBV30 and TRBJ2-3, with D possibly TRBD1 on 5 matching bases. CDR3 size: 14 residues. V was shortened by 0 bases and J by 6 bases, with 13 bases between the two germline ends. Germline CDR1 is GTSNPN and CDR2 is SVGIG (reference sequence). The CDR3 region is CAWSVGQGLDTQYF. Written as DNA, the CDR3 is TGTGCCTGGAGTGTTGGGCAGGGCCTGGATACGCAGTATTTT.

V and J are TRBV2 and TRBJ2-5, with 10 bases aligning to TRBD2. In germline, CDR1 is SNHLY, CDR2 FYNNEI. CDR3 length: 14 amino acids. Trimming took 5 bases from V and 4 from J; bases not matched to a gene: 4. The CDR3 reads CASSTGLARETQYF. The CDR3 nucleotides read TGTGCCAGCAGTACGGGACTAGCGCGAGAGACCCAGTACTTC.

J is TRBJ2-7 and V is TRBV20-1, with 10 positions matching TRBD2. The CDR3 runs to 11 residues. V was pared by 3 bases and J by 11 bases, with 4 bases of the junction left unmatched. Germline V lookup: CDR1 DFQATT, CDR2 SNEGSKA (reference sequence). The CDR3 sequence: CSASLAGDKYF. The CDR3 bases are TGCAGTGCTAGCCTAGCGGGAGACAAGTACTTC.

The V call is TRBV7-8, the J call TRBJ1-6; D not resolved. The CDR3 length is 13 residues. The germline V gene has CDR1 SGHVS and CDR2 FQNEAQ. V was trimmed by 5 bases and J by 9 bases, leaving 11 bases between them. The CDR3 here is CASSSAGFSPLHF. CDR3 coding DNA: TGTGCCAGCAGCAGTGCAGGTTTTTCACCCCTCCACTTT. The full variable domain, with the rest looked up from reference TRBV7-8 and TRBJ1-6, is GAGVSQSPRYKVAKRGQDVALRCDPISGHVSLFWYQQALGQGPEFLTYFQNEAQLDKSGLPSDRFFAERPEGSVSTLKIQRTQQEDSAVYLCASSSAGFSPLHFGNGTRLTVT.

This rearrangement joins TRBV7-2 to TRBJ2-1, with D possibly being TRBD2 (5 bases). Germline lookup yields CDR1 SGHTA and CDR2 FQGNSA. V shed 0 bases and J shed 2 bases, with 8 bases lying between them. This CDR3 has 15 amino acids. CDR3 residues: CASSLAAATYNEQFF. DNA of the CDR3: TGTGCCAGCAGCTTAGCAGCGGCGACCTACAATGAGCAGTTCTTC.

The chain couples TRBV28 to TRBJ1-2, with 12 bases aligning to TRBD1. The CDR3 covers 16 residues. Unmatched junction bases numbered 10, after V lost 3 bases and J lost 8 bases. The V gene's germline CDR1 is MDHEN and CDR2 SYDVKM. In nucleotides, the CDR3 is TGTGCCAGCAGTTTCTTAGGGGGACAGGGGGCGAGAGGCTACACCTTC. Protein sequence: CASSFLGGQGARGYTF.

This chain connects TRBV7-3 to TRBJ2-3; TRBD1 matches at 10 bases. In germline, CDR1 is SGHTA, CDR2 FQGTGA. The CDR3 runs 15 residues. Trimming took 4 bases from V and 3 from J; bases not matched to a gene: 4. CDR3 residues: CASSSSGQGTDTQYF. The CDR3 DNA follows: TGTGCCAGCAGCTCGTCGGGACAGGGGACAGATACGCAGTATTTT. Full variable domain (outside the CDR3, taken from reference TRBV7-3 and TRBJ2-3): GAGVSQTPSNKVTEKGKYVELRCDPISGHTALYWYRQSLGQGPEFLIYFQGTGAADDSGLPNDRFFAVRPEGSVSTLKIQRTERGDSAVYLCASSSSGQGTDTQYFGPGTRLTVL.

This clone occurred a few times. The CDR3: CASSLSRDNTEAFF. The DNA of the CDR3 is TGTGCCAGCAGTTTATCGCGAGACAATACTGAAGCTTTCTTT. V and J are TRBV28 and TRBJ1-1; no reliable D call. V lost 1 base to trimming and J lost 5 bases, with 11 bases between them. This CDR3 comprises 14 residues. Germline lookup yields CDR1 MDHEN and CDR2 SYDVKM.

This clone was recorded once. The genes are TRBV29-1 and TRBJ2-1; TRBD2 might be the D (6 bases). Germline lookup yields CDR1 SQVTM and CDR2 ANQGSEA. The CDR3 sequence is 14 residues long. V was pared by 8 bases and J by 1 base, with 15 bases between. Written as DNA, the CDR3 is TGCAGCACGACGGGACGGGAGTCCTACAATGAGCAGTTCTTC. Its protein is CSTTGRESYNEQFF.

This clone was recorded once. The chain is built from TRBV12-5 and TRBJ1-6, with D perhaps matching TRBD1 (5 bases). Germline CDR1 and CDR2: LGHNT and FRNRAP. This CDR3 is built from 18 residues. V lost 3 bases to trimming and J lost 2 bases, with 17 bases between them. CDR3 sequence reads: CASGFPTEGAAYNSPLHF. Written as DNA, the CDR3 is TGTGCTAGTGGTTTCCCCACCGAAGGGGCGGCCTATAATTCACCCCTCCACTTT.

The J gene is TRBJ2-7, the V gene TRBV5-1; 11 nucleotides line up with TRBD2. This CDR3 has 20 residues. The V and J ends lost 0 bases and 3 bases, in that order; junction bases with no gene match: 17. Germline V gene lookup returns CDR1 SGHRS and CDR2 YFSETQ. The CDR3 bases are TGCGCCAGCAGCTTGGTAGCTAGCGGGGGGCTACGGTATAAAGTCTACGAGCAGTACTTC. Its translation is CASSLVASGGLRYKVYEQYF.

The chain joins TRBV13 to TRBJ2-3; tentative D call: TRBD2 (5 bases). Germline V CDR1 and CDR2: PRHDT, FYEKMQ (reference sequence). V lost 5 bases, J lost 6 bases, and 15 bases lay in between. There are 14 residues in the CDR3. CDR3 sequence: CASSVGENRDTQYF. CDR3 in DNA: TGTGCCAGCAGCGTTGGGGAGAATCGGGATACGCAGTATTTT. Filled out from reference TRBV13 and TRBJ2-3, the complete variable domain reads AAGVIQSPRHLIKEKRETATLKCYPIPRHDTVYWYQQGPGQDPQFLISFYEKMQSDKGSIPDRFSAQQFSDYHSELNMSSLELGDSALYFCASSVGENRDTQYFGPGTRLTVL.

The CDR3 loop reads CSVEESDQETQYF. The CDR3 coding sequence is TGCAGCGTTGAAGAATCGGACCAAGAGACCCAGTACTTC. This sequence joins TRBV29-1 and TRBJ2-5; D is undetermined. The CDR3 has 13 amino acids. V was shortened by 0 bases and J by 0 bases, with 5 bases between the two germline ends. CDR1 and CDR2 (germline): SQVTM, ANQGSEA.

The chain combines TRBV19 with TRBJ2-1, with a possible D match to TRBD2 (6 bases). Trimming took off 8 bases at V and 3 bases at J, with 14 bases between the two ends. CDR1 LNHDA and CDR2 SQIVND come from the germline V gene (reference sequence). This CDR3 has 14 amino acids. The CDR3 loop is CASGVGGSYNEQFF. CDR3 nucleotides: TGTGCCAGTGGCGTGGGGGGAAGCTACAATGAGCAGTTCTTC. Combining the CDR3 with reference TRBV19 and TRBJ2-1 gives the whole variable domain DGGITQSPKYLFRKEGQNVTLSCEQNLNHDAMYWYRQDPGQGLRLIYYSQIVNDFQKGDIAEGYSVSREKKESFPLTVTSAQKNPTAFYLCASGVGGSYNEQFFGPGTRLTVL.

The chain combines TRBV5-4 with TRBJ2-3, with D possibly matching TRBD1 (6 bases). The V gene's germline CDR1 is SGHNT and CDR2 YYREEE (reference sequence). Trimming removed 4 bases at V and 7 bases at J, with 25 bases between. CDR3 size: 17 residues. DNA for the CDR3: TGTGCCAGCAGCACCGGTGGGGGCGGGCCGGGTGCTTATACGCAGTATTTT. Its protein product is CASSTGGGGPGAYTQYF. Full variable domain (rest looked up from reference TRBV5-4 and TRBJ2-3): ETGVTQSPTHLIKTRGQQVTLRCSSQSGHNTVSWYQQALGQGPQFIFQYYREEENGRGNFPPRFSGLQFPNYSSELNVNALELDDSALYLCASSTGGGGPGAYTQYFGPGTRLTVL.

The chain recombines TRBV5-1 with TRBJ1-6; 7 positions match TRBD1. This CDR3 is built from 18 residues. Trimming took 0 bases from V and 6 from J; bases not matched to a gene: 12. CDR1 is SGHRS, CDR2 YFSETQ, per germline. In nucleotides, the CDR3 is TGCGCCAGCAGCTTGGACGACCGAGGGACAGCTACTAATTCACCCCTCCACTTT. It specifies CASSLDDRGTATNSPLHF.

This chain joins TRBV4-2 and TRBJ2-2; 8 bases agree with TRBD1. Trimming cost V 5 bases and J 1 base; bases outside gene matches: 6. This CDR3 comprises 16 residues. Germline values: CDR1 LGHNA, CDR2 YNFKEQ. Here the CDR3 reads CASSSSGQVNTGELFF. In DNA form, the CDR3 reads TGTGCCAGCAGCTCCTCGGGACAGGTGAACACCGGGGAGCTGTTTTTT.

This clone was recorded only once. The chain links TRBV25-1 to TRBJ2-3; TRBD2 matches 12 bases. Germline loops: CDR1 MGHDK, CDR2 SYGVNS. This CDR3 contains 16 residues. V shed 1 base, J shed 4 bases, and the junction held 3 bases outside the gene matches. CDR3 sequence: CASSESASGGADTQYF. DNA of the CDR3: TGTGCCAGCAGTGAATCGGCTAGCGGGGGGGCAGATACGCAGTATTTT. The variable domain in full, completed from reference TRBV25-1 and TRBJ2-3, reads EADIYQTPRYLVIGTGKKITLECSQTMGHDKMYWYQQDPGMELHLIHYSYGVNSTEKGDLSSESTVSRIRTEHFPLTLESARPSHTSQYLCASSESASGGADTQYFGPGTRLTVL.